The clone carrying this T cell receptor beta chain was seen more than once but under ten times. What it recognizes is unknown. This sample is part of a study of cytomegalovirus exposure and HLA in healthy donors. The PCR ran on 60 Vbeta and 13 Jbeta primers. Libraries were prepared by immunoSEQ multiplex PCR; TCRdb keeps only in-frame clonotypes and omits some of them. The table has 55,000 to 80,000 clones, over 75% seen once. Regarding the study as a whole: Analysis performed later found more than 15,000 TCR beta sequences associated with HLA alleles at 0.05 false discovery rate.

Sample: PBMCs. The sequence derives from a female donor in good health and CMV-seronegative.

This CDR3 reads CASSADSVNEKLFF. DNA for the CDR3: TGTGCCAGCAGCGCGGACAGCGTTAATGAAAAACTGTTTTTT. The V gene is TRBV9, the J gene TRBJ1-4; TRBD1 might be the D (6 bases). This CDR3 has 14 residues. V lost 3 bases, J lost 4 bases, and 10 bases lay in between. Germline values: CDR1 SGDLS, CDR2 YYNGEE.